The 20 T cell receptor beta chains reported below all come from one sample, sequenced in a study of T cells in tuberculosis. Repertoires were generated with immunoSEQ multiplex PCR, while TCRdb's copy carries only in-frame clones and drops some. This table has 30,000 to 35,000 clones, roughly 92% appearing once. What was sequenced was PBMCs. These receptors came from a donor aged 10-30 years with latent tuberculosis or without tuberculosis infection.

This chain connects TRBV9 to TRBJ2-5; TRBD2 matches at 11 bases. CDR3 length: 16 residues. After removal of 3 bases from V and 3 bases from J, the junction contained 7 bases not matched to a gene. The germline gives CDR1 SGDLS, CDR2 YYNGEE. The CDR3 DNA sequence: TGTGCCAGCAGCGGGAAGGGGACTAGCGGCAAAGAGACCCAGTACTTC. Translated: CASSGKGTSGKETQYF.

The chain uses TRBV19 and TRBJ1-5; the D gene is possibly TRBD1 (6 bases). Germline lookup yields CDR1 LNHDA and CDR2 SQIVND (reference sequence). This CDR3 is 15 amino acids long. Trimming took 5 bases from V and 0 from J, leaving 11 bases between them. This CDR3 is CASSFGQYSNQPQHF. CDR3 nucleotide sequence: TGTGCCAGTAGTTTTGGACAGTATAGCAATCAGCCCCAGCATTTT.

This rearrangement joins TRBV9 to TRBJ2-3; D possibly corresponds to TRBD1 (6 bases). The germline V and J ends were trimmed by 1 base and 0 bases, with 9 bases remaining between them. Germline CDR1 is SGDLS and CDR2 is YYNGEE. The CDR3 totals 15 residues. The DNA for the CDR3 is TGTGCCAGCAGCGTACTGGGGGCGAGCACAGATACGCAGTATTTT. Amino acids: CASSVLGASTDTQYF. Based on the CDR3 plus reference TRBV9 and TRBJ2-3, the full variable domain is DSGVTQTPKHLITATGQRVTLRCSPRSGDLSVYWYQQSLDQGLQFLIQYYNGEERAKGNILERFSAQQFPDLHSELNLSSLELGDSALYFCASSVLGASTDTQYFGPGTRLTVL.

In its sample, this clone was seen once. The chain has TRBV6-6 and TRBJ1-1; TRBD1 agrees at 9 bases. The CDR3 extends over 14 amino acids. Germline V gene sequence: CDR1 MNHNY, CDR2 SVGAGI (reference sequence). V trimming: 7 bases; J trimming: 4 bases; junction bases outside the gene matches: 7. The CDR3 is CASTHRGLGTEAFF. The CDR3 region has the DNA TGTGCCAGCACCCACAGGGGGCTTGGCACTGAAGCTTTCTTT.

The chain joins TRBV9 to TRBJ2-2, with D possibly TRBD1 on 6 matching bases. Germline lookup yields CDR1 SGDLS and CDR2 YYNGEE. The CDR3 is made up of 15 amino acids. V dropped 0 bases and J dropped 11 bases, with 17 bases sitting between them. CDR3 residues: CASSVGTGTYLELFF. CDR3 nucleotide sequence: TGTGCCAGCAGCGTAGGAACAGGGACCTACCTTGAGCTGTTTTTT. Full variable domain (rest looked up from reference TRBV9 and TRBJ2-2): DSGVTQTPKHLITATGQRVTLRCSPRSGDLSVYWYQQSLDQGLQFLIQYYNGEERAKGNILERFSAQQFPDLHSELNLSSLELGDSALYFCASSVGTGTYLELFFGEGSRLTVL.

CDR3 sequence reads: CASSQDRSGMNQPQHF. In nucleotides, the CDR3 is TGCGCCAGCAGCCAAGATCGGTCGGGGATGAATCAGCCCCAGCATTTT. This rearrangement joins TRBV4-1 to TRBJ1-5; D ambiguous. V dropped 0 bases and J dropped 4 bases, with 13 bases sitting between them. The CDR3 runs to 16 residues. Germline CDR1 is MGHRA and CDR2 is YSYEKL.

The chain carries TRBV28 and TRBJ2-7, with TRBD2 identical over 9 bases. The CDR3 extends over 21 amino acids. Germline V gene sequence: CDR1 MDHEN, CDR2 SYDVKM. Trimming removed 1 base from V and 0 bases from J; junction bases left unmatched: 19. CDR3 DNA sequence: TGTGCCAGCAGTTTATTGGTCGTTCGGCTAGCGGGGTCTCGAAGCTCCTACGAGCAGTACTTC. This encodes CASSLLVVRLAGSRSSYEQYF.

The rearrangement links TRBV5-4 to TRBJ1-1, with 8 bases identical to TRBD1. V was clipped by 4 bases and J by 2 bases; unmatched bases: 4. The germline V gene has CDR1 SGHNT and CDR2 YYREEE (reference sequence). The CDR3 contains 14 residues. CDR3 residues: CASSLQGGNTEAFF. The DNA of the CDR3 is TGTGCCAGCAGCCTACAGGGGGGAAACACTGAAGCTTTCTTT.

CDR3: CASSFSPGLGYEQYF. The CDR3 DNA reads TGTGCCAGCAGTTTCTCCCCGGGACTAGGCTACGAGCAGTACTTC. The V call is TRBV6-6, the J call TRBJ2-7; 8 nucleotides match TRBD2. From germline, CDR1 is MNHNY and CDR2 SVGAGI (reference sequence). Unmatched junction bases numbered 8, after V lost 4 bases and J lost 3 bases. This CDR3 contains 15 residues.

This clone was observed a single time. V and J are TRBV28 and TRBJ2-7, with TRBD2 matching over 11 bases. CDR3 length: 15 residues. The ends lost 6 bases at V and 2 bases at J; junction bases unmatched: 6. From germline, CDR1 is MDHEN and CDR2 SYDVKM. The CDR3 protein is CASRHLAGGTYEQYF. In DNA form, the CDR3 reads TGTGCCAGCAGACACCTAGCGGGAGGTACCTACGAGCAGTACTTC. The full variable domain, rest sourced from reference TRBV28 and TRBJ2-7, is DVKVTQSSRYLVKRTGEKVFLECVQDMDHENMFWYRQDPGLGLRLIYFSYDVKMKEKGDIPEGYSVSREKKERFSLILESASTNQTSMYLCASRHLAGGTYEQYFGPGTRLTVT.

CDR3 in DNA: TGTGCCAGCACCCCTTTATTAAGCCCCCACGAGCAGTACTTC. Its translation: CASTPLLSPHEQYF. The chain carries TRBV7-9 and TRBJ2-7; D call uncertain. Germline V CDR1 and CDR2: SEHNR, FQNEAQ (reference sequence). The V gene lost 7 bases and the J gene lost 5 bases, with 18 bases spanning the gap. This CDR3 is 14 amino acids long.

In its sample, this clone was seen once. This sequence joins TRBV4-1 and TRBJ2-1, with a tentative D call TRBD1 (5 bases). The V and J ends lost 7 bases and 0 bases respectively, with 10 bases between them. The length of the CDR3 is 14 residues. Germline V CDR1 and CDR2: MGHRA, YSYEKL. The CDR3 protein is CASKGLSSYNEQFF. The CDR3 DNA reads TGCGCCAGCAAGGGGCTGAGCTCCTACAATGAGCAGTTCTTC.

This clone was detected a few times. The CDR3 DNA reads as TGTGCCAGCAGTGAACGGGGCACAGATACGCAGTATTTT. This sequence encodes CASSERGTDTQYF. The chain uses TRBV6-1 and TRBJ2-3; no clear D gene. CDR1 is MNHNS, CDR2 SASEGT, per germline. V lost 2 bases, J lost 1 base, and 4 bases lay in between. This CDR3 has 13 amino acids.

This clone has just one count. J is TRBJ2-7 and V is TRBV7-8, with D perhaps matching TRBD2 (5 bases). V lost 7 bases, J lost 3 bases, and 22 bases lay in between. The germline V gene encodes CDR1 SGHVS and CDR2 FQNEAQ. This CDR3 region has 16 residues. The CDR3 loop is CASTSSTRLSRYEQYF. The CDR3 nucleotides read TGTGCCAGCACCTCCTCCACTAGGCTCAGTCGCTACGAGCAGTACTTC.

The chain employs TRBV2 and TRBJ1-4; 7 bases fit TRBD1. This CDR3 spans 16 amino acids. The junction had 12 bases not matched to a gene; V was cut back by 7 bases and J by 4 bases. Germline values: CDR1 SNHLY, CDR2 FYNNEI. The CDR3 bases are TGTGCCAGCACTTATAGCCGGGACAGCCTTAATGAAAAACTGTTTTTT. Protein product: CASTYSRDSLNEKLFF.

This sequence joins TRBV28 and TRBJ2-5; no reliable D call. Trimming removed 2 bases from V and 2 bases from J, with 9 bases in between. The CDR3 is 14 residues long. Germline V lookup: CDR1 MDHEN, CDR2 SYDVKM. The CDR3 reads CASSLGHRQETQYF. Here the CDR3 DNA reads TGTGCCAGCAGTTTAGGTCACCGGCAAGAGACCCAGTACTTC.

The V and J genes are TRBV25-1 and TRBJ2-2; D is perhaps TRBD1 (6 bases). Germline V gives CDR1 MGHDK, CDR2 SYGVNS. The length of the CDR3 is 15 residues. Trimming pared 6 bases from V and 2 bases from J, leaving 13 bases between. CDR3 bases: TGTGCCAGCAGGCAGACCAGGGGTAACACCGGGGAGCTGTTTTTT. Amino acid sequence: CASRQTRGNTGELFF.

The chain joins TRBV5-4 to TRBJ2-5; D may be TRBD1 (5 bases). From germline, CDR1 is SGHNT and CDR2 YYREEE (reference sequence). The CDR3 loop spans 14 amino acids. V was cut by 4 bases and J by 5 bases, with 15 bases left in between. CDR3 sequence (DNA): TGTGCCAGCAGCCTACGGGCAGGGCTGGAGACCCAGTACTTC. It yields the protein CASSLRAGLETQYF.

The DNA of the CDR3 is TGTGCCAGCAGCGGGGGGACTGGCGGAAGCACAGATACGCAGTATTTT. It encodes CASSGGTGGSTDTQYF. The chain employs TRBV7-2 and TRBJ2-3; D might be TRBD2 (6 bases). V gave up 5 bases and J gave up 0 bases, with 15 bases separating them. This CDR3 spans 16 amino acids. Germline V gene sequence: CDR1 SGHTA, CDR2 FQGNSA.

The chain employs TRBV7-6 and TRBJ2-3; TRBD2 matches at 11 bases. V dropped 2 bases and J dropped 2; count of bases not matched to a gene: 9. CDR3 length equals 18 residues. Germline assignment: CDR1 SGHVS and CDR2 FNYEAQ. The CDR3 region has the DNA TGTGCCAGCAGCTTACTGTTCGGGACTAGCGGACCCACAGATACGCAGTATTTT. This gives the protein CASSLLFGTSGPTDTQYF.